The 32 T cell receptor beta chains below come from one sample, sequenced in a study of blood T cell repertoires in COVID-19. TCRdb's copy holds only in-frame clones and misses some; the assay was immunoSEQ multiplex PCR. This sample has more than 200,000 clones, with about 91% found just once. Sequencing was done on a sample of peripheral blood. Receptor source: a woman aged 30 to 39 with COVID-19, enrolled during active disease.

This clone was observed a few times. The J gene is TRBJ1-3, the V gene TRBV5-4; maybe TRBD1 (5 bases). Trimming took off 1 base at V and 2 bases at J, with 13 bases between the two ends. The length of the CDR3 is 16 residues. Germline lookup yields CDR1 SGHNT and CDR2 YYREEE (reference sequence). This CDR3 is CASSLSRGNAGNTIYF. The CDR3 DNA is TGTGCCAGCAGCTTGAGTAGGGGAAATGCTGGAAACACCATATATTTT. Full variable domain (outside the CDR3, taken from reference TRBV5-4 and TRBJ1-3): ETGVTQSPTHLIKTRGQQVTLRCSSQSGHNTVSWYQQALGQGPQFIFQYYREEENGRGNFPPRFSGLQFPNYSSELNVNALELDDSALYLCASSLSRGNAGNTIYFGEGSWLTVV.

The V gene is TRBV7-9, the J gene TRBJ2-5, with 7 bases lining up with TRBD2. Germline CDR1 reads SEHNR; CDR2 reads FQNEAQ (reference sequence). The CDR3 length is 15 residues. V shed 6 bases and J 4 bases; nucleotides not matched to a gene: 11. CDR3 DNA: TGTGCCAGCAGAAAGGGGAGGGGCCGCCGAGAGACCCAGTACTTC. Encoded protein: CASRKGRGRRETQYF.

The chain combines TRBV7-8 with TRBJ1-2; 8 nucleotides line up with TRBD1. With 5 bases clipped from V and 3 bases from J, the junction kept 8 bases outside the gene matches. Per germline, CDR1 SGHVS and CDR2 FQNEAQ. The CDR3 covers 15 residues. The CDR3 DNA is TGTGCCAGCAGCCCCGGCCCGGGACAGGACTATGGCTACACCTTC. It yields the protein CASSPGPGQDYGYTF.

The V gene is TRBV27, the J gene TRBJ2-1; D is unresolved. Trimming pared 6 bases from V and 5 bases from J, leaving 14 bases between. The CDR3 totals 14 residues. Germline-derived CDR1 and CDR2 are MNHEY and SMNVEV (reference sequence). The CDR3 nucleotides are TGTGCCAGCAGAGCTACCTATTCCGACAATGAGCAGTTCTTC. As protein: CASRATYSDNEQFF.

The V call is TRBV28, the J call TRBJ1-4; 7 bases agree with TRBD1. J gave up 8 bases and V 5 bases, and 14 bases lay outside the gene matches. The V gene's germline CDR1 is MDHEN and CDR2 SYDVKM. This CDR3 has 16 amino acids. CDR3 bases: TGTGCCAGCAGTGACCCGGACAGGATGCTTTCAGAAAAACTGTTTTTT. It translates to CASSDPDRMLSEKLFF. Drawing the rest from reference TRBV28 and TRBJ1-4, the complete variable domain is DVKVTQSSRYLVKRTGEKVFLECVQDMDHENMFWYRQDPGLGLRLIYFSYDVKMKEKGDIPEGYSVSREKKERFSLILESASTNQTSMYLCASSDPDRMLSEKLFFGSGTQLSVL.

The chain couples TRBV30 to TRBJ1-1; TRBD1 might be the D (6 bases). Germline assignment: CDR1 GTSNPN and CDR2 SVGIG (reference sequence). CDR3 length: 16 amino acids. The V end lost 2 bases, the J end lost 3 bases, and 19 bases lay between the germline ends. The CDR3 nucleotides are TGTGCCTGGAGTATCAACAGGGCGCCGCTCGACACTGAAGCTTTCTTT. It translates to CAWSINRAPLDTEAFF.

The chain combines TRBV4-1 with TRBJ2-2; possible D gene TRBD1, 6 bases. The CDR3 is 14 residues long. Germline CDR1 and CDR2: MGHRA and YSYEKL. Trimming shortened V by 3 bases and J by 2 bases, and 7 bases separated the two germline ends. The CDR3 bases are TGCGCCAGCAGCCAGGGACAAAACACCGGGGAGCTGTTTTTT. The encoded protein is CASSQGQNTGELFF.

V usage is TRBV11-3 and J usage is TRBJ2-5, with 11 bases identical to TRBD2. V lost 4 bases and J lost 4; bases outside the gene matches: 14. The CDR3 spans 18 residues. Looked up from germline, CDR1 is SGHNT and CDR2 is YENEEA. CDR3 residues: CASSSGTSGSFGLETQYF. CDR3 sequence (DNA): TGTGCCAGCAGCTCCGGGACTAGCGGTTCTTTCGGGTTAGAGACCCAGTACTTC.

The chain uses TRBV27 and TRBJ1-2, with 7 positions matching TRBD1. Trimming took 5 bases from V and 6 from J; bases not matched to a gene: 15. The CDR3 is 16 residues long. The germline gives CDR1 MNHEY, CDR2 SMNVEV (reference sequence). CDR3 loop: CASSLRGQFSENGYTF. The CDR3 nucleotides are TGTGCCAGCAGTCTGAGGGGACAGTTCTCTGAGAATGGCTACACCTTC.

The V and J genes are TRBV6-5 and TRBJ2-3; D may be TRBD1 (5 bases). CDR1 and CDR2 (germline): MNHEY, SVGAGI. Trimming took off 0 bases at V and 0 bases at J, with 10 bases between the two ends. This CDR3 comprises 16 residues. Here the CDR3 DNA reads TGTGCCAGCAGTTACTCCAGGACACTTAGCACAGATACGCAGTATTTT. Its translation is CASSYSRTLSTDTQYF.

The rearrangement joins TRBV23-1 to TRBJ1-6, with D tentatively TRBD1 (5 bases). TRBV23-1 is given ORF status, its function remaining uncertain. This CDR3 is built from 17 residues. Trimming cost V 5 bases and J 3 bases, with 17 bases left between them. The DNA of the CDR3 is TGCGCCAGCAGTGCCTGCGAGACAGTCTTCTATAATTCACCCCTCCACTTT. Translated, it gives CASSACETVFYNSPLHF.

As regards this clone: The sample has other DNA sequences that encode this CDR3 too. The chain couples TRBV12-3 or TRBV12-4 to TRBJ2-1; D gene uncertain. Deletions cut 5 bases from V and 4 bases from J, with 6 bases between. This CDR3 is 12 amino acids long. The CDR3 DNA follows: TGTGCCAGCAGTCTACGTTACAATGAGCAGTTCTTC. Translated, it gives CASSLRYNEQFF.

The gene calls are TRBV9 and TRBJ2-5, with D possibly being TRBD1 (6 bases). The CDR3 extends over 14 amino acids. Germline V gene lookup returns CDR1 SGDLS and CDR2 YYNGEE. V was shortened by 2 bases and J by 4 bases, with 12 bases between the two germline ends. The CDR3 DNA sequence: TGTGCCAGCAGCGTTGCAGGGGTAGGAGAGACCCAGTACTTC. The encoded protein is CASSVAGVGETQYF. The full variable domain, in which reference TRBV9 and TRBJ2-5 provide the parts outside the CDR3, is DSGVTQTPKHLITATGQRVTLRCSPRSGDLSVYWYQQSLDQGLQFLIQYYNGEERAKGNILERFSAQQFPDLHSELNLSSLELGDSALYFCASSVAGVGETQYFGPGTRLLVL.

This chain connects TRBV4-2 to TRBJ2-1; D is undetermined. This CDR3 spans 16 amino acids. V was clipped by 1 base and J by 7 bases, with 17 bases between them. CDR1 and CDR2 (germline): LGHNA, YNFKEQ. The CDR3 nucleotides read TGTGCCAGCAGCCAAGCCTCTTATGCGTACGGGAATGAGCAGTTCTTC. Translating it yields CASSQASYAYGNEQFF.

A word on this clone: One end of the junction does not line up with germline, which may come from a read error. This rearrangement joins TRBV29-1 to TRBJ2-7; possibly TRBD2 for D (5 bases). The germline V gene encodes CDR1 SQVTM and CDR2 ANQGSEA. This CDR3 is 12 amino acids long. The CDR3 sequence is CSGGSSSYGQYF. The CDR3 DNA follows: TGCAGCGGTGGGAGCAGCTCTTACGGGCAGTACTTC.

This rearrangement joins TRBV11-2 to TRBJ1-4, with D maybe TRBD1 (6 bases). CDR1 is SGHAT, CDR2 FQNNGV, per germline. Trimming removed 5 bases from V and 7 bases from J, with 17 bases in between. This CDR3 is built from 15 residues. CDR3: CASSRQQGRGEKLFF. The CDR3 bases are TGTGCCAGCAGCCGTCAACAGGGACGCGGTGAAAAACTGTTTTTT.

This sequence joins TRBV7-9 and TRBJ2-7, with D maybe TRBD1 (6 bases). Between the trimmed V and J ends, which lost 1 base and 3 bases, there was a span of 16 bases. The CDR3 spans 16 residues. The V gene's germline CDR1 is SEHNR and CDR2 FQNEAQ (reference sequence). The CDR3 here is CASSLEDAGAIYEQYV. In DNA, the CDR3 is TGTGCCAGCAGCTTAGAGGACGCAGGGGCAATCTACGAGCAGTACGTC.

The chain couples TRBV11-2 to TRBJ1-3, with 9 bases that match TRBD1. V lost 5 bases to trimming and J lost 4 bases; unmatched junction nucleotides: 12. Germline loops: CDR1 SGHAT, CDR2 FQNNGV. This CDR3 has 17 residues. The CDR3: CASSPRGPGTGGNTIYF. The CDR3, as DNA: TGTGCCAGCAGCCCAAGGGGCCCCGGGACAGGGGGAAACACCATATATTTT. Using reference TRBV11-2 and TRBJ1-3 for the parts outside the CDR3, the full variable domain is EAGVAQSPRYKIIEKRQSVAFWCNPISGHATLYWYQQILGQGPKLLIQFQNNGVVDDSQLPKDRFSAERLKGVDSTLKIQPAKLEDSAVYLCASSPRGPGTGGNTIYFGEGSWLTVV.

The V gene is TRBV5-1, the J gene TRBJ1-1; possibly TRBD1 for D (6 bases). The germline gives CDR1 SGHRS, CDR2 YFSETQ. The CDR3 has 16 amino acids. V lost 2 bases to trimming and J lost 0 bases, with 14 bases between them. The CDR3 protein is CASSLADSPVNTEAFF. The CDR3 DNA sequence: TGCGCCAGCAGCTTAGCGGACAGTCCCGTGAACACTGAAGCTTTCTTT.

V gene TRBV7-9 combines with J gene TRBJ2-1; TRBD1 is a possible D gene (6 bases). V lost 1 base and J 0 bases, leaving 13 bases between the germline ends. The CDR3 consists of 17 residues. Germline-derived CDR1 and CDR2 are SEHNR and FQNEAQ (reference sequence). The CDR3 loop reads CASSLGETGFSYNEQFF. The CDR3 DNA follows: TGTGCCAGCAGCTTAGGGGAGACAGGCTTCTCCTACAATGAGCAGTTCTTC.

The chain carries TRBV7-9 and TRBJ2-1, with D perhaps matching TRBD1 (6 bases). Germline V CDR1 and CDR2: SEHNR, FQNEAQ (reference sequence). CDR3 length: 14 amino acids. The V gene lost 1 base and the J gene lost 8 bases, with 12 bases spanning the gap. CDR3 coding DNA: TGTGCCAGCAGCTTAGTAGGGGGTATCGATGAGCAGTTCTTC. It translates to CASSLVGGIDEQFF. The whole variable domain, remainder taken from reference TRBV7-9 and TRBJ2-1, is DTGVSQNPRHKITKRGQNVTFRCDPISEHNRLYWYRQTLGQGPEFLTYFQNEAQLEKSRLLSDRFSAERPKGSFSTLEIQRTEQGDSAMYLCASSLVGGIDEQFFGPGTRLTVL.

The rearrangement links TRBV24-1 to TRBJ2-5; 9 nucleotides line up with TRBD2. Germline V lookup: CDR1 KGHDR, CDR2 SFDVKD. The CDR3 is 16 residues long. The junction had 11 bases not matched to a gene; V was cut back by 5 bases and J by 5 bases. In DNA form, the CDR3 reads TGTGCCACCAGTGCCGCGGCTAGCGGGATGCGGGAGACCCAGTACTTC. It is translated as CATSAAASGMRETQYF.

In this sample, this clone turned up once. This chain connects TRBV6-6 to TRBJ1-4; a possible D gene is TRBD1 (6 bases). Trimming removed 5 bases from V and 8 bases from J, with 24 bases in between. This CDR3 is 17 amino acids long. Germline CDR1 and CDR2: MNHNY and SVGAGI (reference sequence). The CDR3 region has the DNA TGTGCCAGCAGTCACACCCCATACAGGGCAAAAGGGGAAAAACTGTTTTTT. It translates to CASSHTPYRAKGEKLFF.

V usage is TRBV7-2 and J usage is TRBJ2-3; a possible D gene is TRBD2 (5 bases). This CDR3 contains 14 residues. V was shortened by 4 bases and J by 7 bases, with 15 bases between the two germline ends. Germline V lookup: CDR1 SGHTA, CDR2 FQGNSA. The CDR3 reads CASSSGRLGNTQYF. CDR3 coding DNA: TGTGCCAGCAGCTCCGGGCGTCTCGGGAATACGCAGTATTTT.

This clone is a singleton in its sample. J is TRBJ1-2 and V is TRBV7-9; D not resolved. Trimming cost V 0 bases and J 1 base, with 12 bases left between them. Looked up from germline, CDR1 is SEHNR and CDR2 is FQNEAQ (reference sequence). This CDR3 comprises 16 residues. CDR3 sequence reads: CASSLAGEGFNYGYTF. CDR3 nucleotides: TGTGCCAGCAGCTTAGCGGGAGAAGGGTTTAACTATGGCTACACCTTC.

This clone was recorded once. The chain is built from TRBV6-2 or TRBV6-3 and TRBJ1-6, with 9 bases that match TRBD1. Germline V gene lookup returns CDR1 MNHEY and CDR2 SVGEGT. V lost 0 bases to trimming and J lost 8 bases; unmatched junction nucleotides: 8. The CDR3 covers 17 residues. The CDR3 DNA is TGTGCCAGCAGTTACTCGGGGACCGACAGGGGGTATTCACCCCTCCACTTT. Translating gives CASSYSGTDRGYSPLHF.

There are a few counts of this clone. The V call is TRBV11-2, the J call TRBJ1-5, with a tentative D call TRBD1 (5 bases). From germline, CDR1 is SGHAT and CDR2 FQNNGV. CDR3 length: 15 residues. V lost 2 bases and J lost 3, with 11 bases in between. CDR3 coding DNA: TGTGCCAGCAGCTTATCGGGACTGTACAATCAGCCCCAGCATTTT. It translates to CASSLSGLYNQPQHF.

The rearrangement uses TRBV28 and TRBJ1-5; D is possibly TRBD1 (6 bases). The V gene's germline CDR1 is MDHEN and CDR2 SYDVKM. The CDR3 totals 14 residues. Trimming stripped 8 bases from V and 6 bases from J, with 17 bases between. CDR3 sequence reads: CASHRTGSGQPQHF. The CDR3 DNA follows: TGTGCCAGCCATCGTACAGGGTCGGGTCAGCCCCAGCATTTT.

As DNA, the CDR3 is TGTGCCAGCAGCGGGCCGGGACAGGGATATGAAAAACTGTTTTTT. Translating gives CASSGPGQGYEKLFF. The rearrangement uses TRBV11-2 and TRBJ1-4, with 9 nucleotides matching TRBD1. J was trimmed by 6 bases and V by 5 bases; bases with no gene match: 7. The CDR3 spans 15 residues. Germline V CDR1 and CDR2: SGHAT, FQNNGV.

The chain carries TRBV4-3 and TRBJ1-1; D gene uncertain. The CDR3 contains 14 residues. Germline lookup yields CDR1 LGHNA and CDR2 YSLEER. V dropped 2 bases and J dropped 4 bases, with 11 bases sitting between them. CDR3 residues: CASSQSRWSTEAFF. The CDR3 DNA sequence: TGCGCCAGCAGCCAATCCAGATGGAGCACTGAAGCTTTCTTT.

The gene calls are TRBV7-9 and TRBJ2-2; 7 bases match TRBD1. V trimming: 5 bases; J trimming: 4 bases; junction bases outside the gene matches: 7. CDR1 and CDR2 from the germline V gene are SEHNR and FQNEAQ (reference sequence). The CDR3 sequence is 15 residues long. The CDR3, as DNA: TGTGCCAGCAGCCCCGACAGGGTTCTCACCGGGGAGCTGTTTTTT. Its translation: CASSPDRVLTGELFF.

CDR3 region: CASSPHLGQGNTGELFF. For the CDR3, the DNA is TGTGCCAGCAGCCCTCACCTGGGACAGGGGAACACCGGGGAGCTGTTTTTT. The rearrangement uses TRBV11-2 and TRBJ2-2; 9 bases are shared with TRBD1. Germline CDR1 is SGHAT and CDR2 is FQNNGV. V was pared by 5 bases and J by 1 base, with 8 bases of the junction left unmatched. This CDR3 is built from 17 residues.